Listed below are T cell receptor beta chains from one sample, sequenced in a study of blood T cell repertoires in COVID-19. This table comes from immunoSEQ multiplex PCR, and its TCRdb copy is limited to in-frame clones, with some not included. This table holds more than 65,000 clones, 82% found once. The sample was peripheral blood. These receptors originate from a woman of 80 years or more with acute or convalescent COVID-19. The CDR3 runs from the conserved cysteine through the conserved F or W. A D gene is named only where the DNA matches it firmly. Clone size, where shown, is once, few, many, or a class for clones that have expanded.

>-|TRBJ2-1|-|TRBV6-2/TRBV6-3
CASSYITGSIYDEQFF
TGTGCCAGCAGTTACATAACAGGGTCGATATATGATGAGCAGTTCTTC
>-|TRBJ2-1|-|TRBV6-1
CASSELASYNEQFF
TGTGCCAGCAGTGAATTAGCCTCCTACAATGAGCAGTTCTTC
>-|TRBJ1-5|-|TRBV2
CASREAAAQHF
TGTGCCAGCAGGGAGGCTGCCGCCCAGCATTTT
>-|TRBJ2-1|-|TRBV7-9
CASRTSRPEGNEQFF
TGTGCCAGCAGAACCAGCCGCCCCGAGGGCAATGAGCAGTTCTTC
>-|TRBJ2-7|-|TRBV6-5
CASRRDSYEQYF
TGTGCCAGCAGGAGAGATTCCTACGAGCAGTACTTC
>-|TRBJ2-1|-|TRBV11-2
CASSLTLYPMLDEQFF
TGTGCCAGCAGCTTAACCCTATACCCCATGCTCGATGAGCAGTTCTTC
>-|TRBJ2-3|-|TRBV7-8
CLKGRGSPSTDTQYF
TGTTTAAAGGGGAGGGGGAGCCCTAGCACAGATACGCAGTATTTT
>-|TRBJ1-5|-|TRBV27
CASRQGNQPQHF
TGTGCCAGCAGGCAGGGCAATCAGCCCCAGCATTTT
>-|TRBJ2-7|-|TRBV19
CASSIAAGSYEQYF
TGTGCCAGTAGTATTGCGGCGGGGTCCTACGAGCAGTACTTC
>TRBD1|TRBJ2-1|-|TRBV10-3
CAASTGTGGAGLDEQFF
TGTGCCGCCAGCACCGGGACAGGGGGCGCGGGTTTGGATGAGCAGTTCTTC
>-|TRBJ1-6|-|TRBV2
CASSPDSQRLNSPLHF
TGTGCCAGCAGTCCGGACAGCCAACGATTAAATTCACCCCTCCACTTT
>-|TRBJ2-3|-|TRBV27
CASSPQGSVTRPDTQYF
TGTGCCAGCAGTCCCCAGGGTTCCGTCACCCGACCAGATACGCAGTATTTT
>-|TRBJ1-2|-|TRBV11-3
CASSLVPGRYGYTF
TGTGCCAGCAGCTTAGTACCAGGCCGCTACGGCTACACCTTC
>TRBD2|TRBJ2-5|-|TRBV9
CASTPGGDFQETQYF
TGTGCCAGCACCCCGGGGGGGGATTTCCAAGAGACCCAGTACTTC
>-|TRBJ1-5|-|TRBV19
CASSHRGTGQPQHF
TGTGCCAGTAGTCATCGGGGGACGGGTCAGCCCCAGCATTTT
>TRBD1|TRBJ1-2|-|TRBV28
CASSFGGQGAGYTF
TGTGCCAGCAGTTTTGGGGGACAGGGGGCTGGCTACACCTTC
>TRBD2|TRBJ2-1|few|TRBV7-9
CASSLAPSGLQGDEQFF
TGTGCCAGCAGCTTAGCTCCTAGCGGCCTTCAGGGAGATGAGCAGTTCTTC
>-|TRBJ1-6|-|TRBV5-4
CASSFDDYYLHF
TGTGCCAGCAGTTTCGATGACTACTACCTCCACTTT
>-|TRBJ1-1|-|TRBV2
CASRLTAVEAFF
TGTGCCAGCAGGCTTACAGCGGTTGAAGCTTTCTTT
>-|TRBJ2-7|-|TRBV5-6
CASSLGLSGYEQYF
TGTGCCAGCAGCTTGGGACTTTCCGGATACGAGCAGTACTTC
>-|TRBJ2-7|few|TRBV5-1
CASSGGLASGYEQYF
TGCGCCAGCAGCGGGGGCCTAGCTAGTGGCTACGAGCAGTACTTC
>-|TRBJ2-1|-|TRBV29-1
CSVEAVAPDEQFF
TGCAGCGTTGAAGCAGTAGCCCCGGATGAGCAGTTCTTC
>-|TRBJ1-1|-|TRBV11-2
CASRPAGLNTEAFF
TGTGCCAGCAGACCAGCGGGGCTGAACACTGAAGCTTTCTTT
>TRBD1|TRBJ2-7|-|TRBV28
CASSSGQGVFYEQYF
TGTGCCAGCAGCTCCGGACAGGGGGTTTTCTACGAGCAGTACTTC
>-|TRBJ2-3|-|TRBV29-1
CSVLATHTDTQYF
TGCAGCGTCCTAGCTACACACACAGATACGCAGTATTTT
>TRBD2|TRBJ2-1|once|TRBV14
CASSQGVFLAGGYNEQFF
TGTGCCAGCAGCCAAGGGGTTTTCCTAGCGGGAGGGTACAATGAGCAGTTCTTC
>-|TRBJ2-1|-|TRBV24-1
CATSDLGLKAGEQFF
TGTGCCACCAGTGATTTAGGACTAAAGGCGGGTGAGCAGTTCTTC
>-|TRBJ1-5|-|TRBV4-2
CASSYLRGYQPQHF
TGTGCCAGCAGCTACCTAAGGGGCTATCAGCCCCAGCATTTT
>-|TRBJ1-2|-|TRBV6-5
CASRAGNYGYTF
TGTGCCAGCAGAGCAGGGAACTATGGCTACACCTTC
>-|TRBJ2-7|-|TRBV10-3
CATSVQYLEQYF
TGTGCCACATCCGTCCAGTATCTCGAGCAGTACTTC
>-|TRBJ2-1|-|TRBV5-4
CASSPRAGIYNEQFF
TGTGCCAGCAGCCCCCGAGCGGGCATATACAATGAGCAGTTCTTC
>-|TRBJ1-3|-|TRBV7-8
CASSTPGYGTIYF
TGTGCCAGCAGCACGCCAGGATATGGCACCATATATTTT
>TRBD2|TRBJ2-1|-|TRBV9
CASSQGGLAGVIGEEWFF
TGTGCCAGCAGCCAAGGCGGACTAGCGGGAGTAATCGGGGAAGAATGGTTCTTC
>TRBD2|TRBJ2-5|once|TRBV10-2
CASGLAGTQYF
TGCGCCAGCGGACTAGCCGGGACCCAGTACTTC
>-|TRBJ2-1|-|TRBV1
CTSSQVAGGSYNEQFF
-
>-|TRBJ1-3|few|TRBV29-1
CSVEVQGGGNTIYF
TGCAGCGTTGAAGTTCAGGGAGGTGGAAACACCATATATTTT
>TRBD1|TRBJ1-5|-|TRBV19
CASTPTGVGYQPQHF
TGTGCCAGTACCCCGACAGGGGTTGGATATCAGCCCCAGCATTTT
>-|TRBJ1-2|-|TRBV4-1
CASSQAETQRVYNYGYTF
TGCGCCAGCAGCCAAGCCGAGACCCAGAGGGTATACAACTATGGCTACACCTTC
>-|TRBJ1-2|-|TRBV6-1
CASSDVFSNYGYTF
TGTGCCAGCAGTGATGTATTCTCTAACTATGGCTACACCTTC
>-|TRBJ1-1|-|TRBV7-8
CASSLLFTSTEAFF
TGTGCCAGCAGCTTATTGTTCACGAGCACTGAAGCTTTCTTT
>TRBD2|TRBJ2-7|-|TRBV5-1
CASSLGGLGIGEQYF
TGCGCCAGCAGCTTGGGAGGACTAGGGATTGGGGAGCAGTACTTC
>TRBD1|TRBJ1-5|-|TRBV12-3/TRBV12-4
CASRTGHNQPQHF
TGTGCCAGCAGGACAGGGCACAATCAGCCCCAGCATTTT
>-|TRBJ2-2|-|TRBV9
CASSVPYEWGRDTGELFF
TGTGCCAGCAGCGTTCCGTACGAGTGGGGGCGCGATACCGGGGAGCTGTTTTTT
>-|TRBJ2-5|-|TRBV15
CATSREAGIKETQYF
TGTGCCACCAGCAGAGAGGCGGGGATCAAAGAGACCCAGTACTTC
>TRBD2|TRBJ2-7|-|TRBV19
CASSIRAGGYEQYF
TGTGCCAGTAGTATCCGGGCGGGAGGGTACGAGCAGTACTTC
>-|TRBJ1-4|-|TRBV5-1
CASGETGLTNEKLFF
TGCGCCAGCGGTGAAACAGGGTTAACTAATGAAAAACTGTTTTTT
>TRBD1|TRBJ1-5|-|TRBV19
CASSMGQGASQPQHF
TGTGCCAGTAGTATGGGACAGGGGGCTAGTCAGCCCCAGCATTTT
>-|TRBJ1-1|once|TRBV19
CASSIGPTVSTEAFF
TGTGCCAGTAGTATAGGACCCACAGTGAGCACTGAAGCTTTCTTT
>TRBD1|TRBJ2-7|-|TRBV7-9
CASSSGTGATGQYF
TGTGCCAGCAGCTCCGGGACAGGGGCCACGGGCCAGTACTTC
>TRBD1|TRBJ2-7|-|TRBV5-4
CASSFWTGSQRNEQYF
TGTGCCAGCAGCTTTTGGACAGGCTCACAAAGGAACGAGCAGTACTTC
>-|TRBJ2-2|-|TRBV7-2
CASSLLRNTGELFF
TGTGCCAGCAGCTTATTGAGGAACACCGGGGAGCTGTTTTTT
>-|TRBJ2-7|once|TRBV6-5
CASSLGQLPGYEQYF
TGTGCCAGCAGTTTAGGACAGCTTCCGGGCTACGAGCAGTACTTC
>-|TRBJ1-3|-|TRBV7-2
CASSLFPLGSGNTIYF
TGTGCCAGCAGCTTATTTCCCCTAGGCTCTGGAAACACCATATATTTT
>TRBD2|TRBJ2-3|-|TRBV19
CASSITASFTRLAGPTDTQYF
TGTGCCAGTAGTATAACCGCATCGTTCACTCGACTAGCGGGACCCACAGATACGCAGTATTTT